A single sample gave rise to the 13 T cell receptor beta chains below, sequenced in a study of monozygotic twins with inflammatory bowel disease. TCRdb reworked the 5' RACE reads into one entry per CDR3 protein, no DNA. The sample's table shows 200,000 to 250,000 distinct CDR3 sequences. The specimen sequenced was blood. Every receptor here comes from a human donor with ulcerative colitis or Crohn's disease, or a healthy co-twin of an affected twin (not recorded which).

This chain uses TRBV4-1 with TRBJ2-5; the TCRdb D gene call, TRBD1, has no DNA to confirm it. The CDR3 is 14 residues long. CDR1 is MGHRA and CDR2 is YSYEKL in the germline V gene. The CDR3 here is CASSPPLMEETQYF.

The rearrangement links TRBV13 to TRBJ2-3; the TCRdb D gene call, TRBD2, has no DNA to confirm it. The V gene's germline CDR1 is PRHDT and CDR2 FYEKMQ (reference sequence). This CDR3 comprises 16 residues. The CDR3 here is CASSPLTSGDTDTQYF.

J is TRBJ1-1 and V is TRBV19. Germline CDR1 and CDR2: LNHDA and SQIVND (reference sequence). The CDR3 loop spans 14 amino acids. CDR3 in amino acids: CASSISGRNTEAFF.

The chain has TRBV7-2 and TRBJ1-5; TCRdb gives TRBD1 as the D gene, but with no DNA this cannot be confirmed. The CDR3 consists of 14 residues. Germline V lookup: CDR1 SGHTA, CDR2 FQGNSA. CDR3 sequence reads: CASSSNDGGQPQHF. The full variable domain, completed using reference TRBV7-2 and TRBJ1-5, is GAGVSQSPSNKVTEKGKDVELRCDPISGHTALYWYRQSLGQGLEFLIYFQGNSAPDKSGLPSDRFSAERTGGSVSTLTIQRTQQEDSAVYLCASSSNDGGQPQHFGDGTRLSIL.

The CDR3: CASSRSPGTGELFF. The genes are TRBV4-3 and TRBJ2-2; TCRdb calls TRBD2, which cannot be checked without DNA. Germline loops: CDR1 LGHNA, CDR2 YSLEER. The CDR3 loop spans 14 amino acids.

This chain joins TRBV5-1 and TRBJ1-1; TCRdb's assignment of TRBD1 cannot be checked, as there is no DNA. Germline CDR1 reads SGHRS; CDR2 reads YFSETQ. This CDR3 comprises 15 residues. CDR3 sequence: CASSLVRGARTEAFF.

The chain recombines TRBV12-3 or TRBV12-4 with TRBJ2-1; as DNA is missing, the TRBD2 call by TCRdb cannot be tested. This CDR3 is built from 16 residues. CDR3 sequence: CASSLFERGSYNEQFF.

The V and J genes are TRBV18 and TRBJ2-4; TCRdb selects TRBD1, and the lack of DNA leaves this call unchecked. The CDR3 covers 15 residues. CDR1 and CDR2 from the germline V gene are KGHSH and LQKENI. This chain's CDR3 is CASSPSAGKSGIQYF.

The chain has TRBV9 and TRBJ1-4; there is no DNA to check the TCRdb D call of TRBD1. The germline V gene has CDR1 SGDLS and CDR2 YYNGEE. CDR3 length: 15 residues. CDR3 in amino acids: CASSRTGTGGEKLFF.

CDR3 loop: CSVEYYNKGGETQYF. The chain is built from TRBV29-1 and TRBJ2-5; the TCRdb D gene call, TRBD1, has no DNA to confirm it. Germline assignment: CDR1 SQVTM and CDR2 ANQGSEA. The CDR3 is made up of 15 amino acids.

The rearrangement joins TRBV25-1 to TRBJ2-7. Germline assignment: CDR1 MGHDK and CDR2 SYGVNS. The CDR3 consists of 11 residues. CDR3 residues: CASSDPYEQYF.

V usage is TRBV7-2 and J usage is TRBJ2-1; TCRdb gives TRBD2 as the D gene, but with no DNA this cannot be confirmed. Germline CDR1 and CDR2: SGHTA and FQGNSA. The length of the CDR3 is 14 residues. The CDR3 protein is CASSAPTGTREQFF.

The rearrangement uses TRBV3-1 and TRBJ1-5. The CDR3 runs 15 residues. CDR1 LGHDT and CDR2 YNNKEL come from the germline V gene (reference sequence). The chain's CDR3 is CASSPRGGTPQPQHF.